This T cell receptor (beta chain) was obtained from a study of cytomegalovirus exposure and HLA in healthy donors. Turning to this clone: No antigen is known for it.

13 Jbeta primers and 60 Vbeta primers were used for the PCR. Data came from immunoSEQ multiplex PCR; TCRdb stores just in-frame clones and leaves some out. The sample holds approximately 190,000 clones, 80% to 90% seen once. Study-wide findings and caveats: The only immune exposure information that was available was CMV serostatus. In a later analysis, most CMV-associated TCR beta chains appeared HLA-restricted. A further, later analysis showed that HLA-associated TCR beta chains (compared with equally common others) were more clonally expanded.

Trimming at V came to 8 bases and at J to 2 bases, leaving 10 bases not matched to a gene. This CDR3 spans 15 amino acids. The V gene's germline CDR1 is LNHDA and CDR2 SQIVND (reference sequence). This receptor was identified in a man aged 40-55 years in good health and CMV-seropositive. This chain uses TRBV19 with TRBJ2-7, with 9 bases aligning to TRBD1. Sequenced material: PBMCs. CDR3 coding DNA: TGTGCCAGTTCCCCCGGGACAGGGCCCGCCTACGAGCAGTACTTC. Translating gives CASSPGTGPAYEQYF.